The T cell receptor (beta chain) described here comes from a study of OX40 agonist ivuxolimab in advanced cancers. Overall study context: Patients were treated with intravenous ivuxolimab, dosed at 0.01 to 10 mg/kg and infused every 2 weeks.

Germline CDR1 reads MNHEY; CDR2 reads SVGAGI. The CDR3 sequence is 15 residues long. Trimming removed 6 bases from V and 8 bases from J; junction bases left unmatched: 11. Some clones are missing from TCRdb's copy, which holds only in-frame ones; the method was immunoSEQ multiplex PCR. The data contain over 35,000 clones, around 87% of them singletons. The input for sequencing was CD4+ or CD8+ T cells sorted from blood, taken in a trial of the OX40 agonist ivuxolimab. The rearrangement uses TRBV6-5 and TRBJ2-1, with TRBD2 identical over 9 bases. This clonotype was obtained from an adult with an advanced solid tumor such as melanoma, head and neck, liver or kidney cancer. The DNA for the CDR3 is TGTGCCAGCAGCTTATGGGGTAGCGGGAGTGATGAGCAGTTCTTC. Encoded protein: CASSLWGSGSDEQFF.